This TCR beta chain was sequenced during a study of long-term antiretroviral therapy in people with HIV. Per the germline V gene, CDR1 is SGHRS and CDR2 is YFSETQ. Trimming left V 0 bases short and J 1 base short, with 11 bases between. CDR3 length equals 16 residues. This was the immunoSEQ v3.0 assay at survey level. Generated by immunoSEQ multiplex PCR, the TCRdb table keeps only in-frame clones and is missing some. The sample gives more than 20,000 clones, roughly 94% of which show up once; 2% to 2.5% is in the top ten. In this sample, this clone turned up once. Without exception, participants with HIV were treated in the United States.

This receptor was obtained from a woman aged 50 to 60 with HIV. This chain connects TRBV5-1 to TRBJ2-1; either TRBD1 or TRBD2 may supply D (6 bases each). The source material was unsorted PBMCs, sampled about 5 years after starting antiretroviral therapy. The CDR3 DNA sequence: TGCGCCAGCAGCTTGGGCGGGGACAATTCCTACAATGAGCAGTTCTTC. Translating gives CASSLGGDNSYNEQFF. Combining the CDR3 with reference TRBV5-1 and TRBJ2-1 gives the whole variable domain KAGVTQTPRYLIKTRGQQVTLSCSPISGHRSVSWYQQTPGQGLQFLFEYFSETQRNKGNFPGRFSGRQFSNSRSEMNVSTLELGDSALYLCASSLGGDNSYNEQFFGPGTRLTVL.